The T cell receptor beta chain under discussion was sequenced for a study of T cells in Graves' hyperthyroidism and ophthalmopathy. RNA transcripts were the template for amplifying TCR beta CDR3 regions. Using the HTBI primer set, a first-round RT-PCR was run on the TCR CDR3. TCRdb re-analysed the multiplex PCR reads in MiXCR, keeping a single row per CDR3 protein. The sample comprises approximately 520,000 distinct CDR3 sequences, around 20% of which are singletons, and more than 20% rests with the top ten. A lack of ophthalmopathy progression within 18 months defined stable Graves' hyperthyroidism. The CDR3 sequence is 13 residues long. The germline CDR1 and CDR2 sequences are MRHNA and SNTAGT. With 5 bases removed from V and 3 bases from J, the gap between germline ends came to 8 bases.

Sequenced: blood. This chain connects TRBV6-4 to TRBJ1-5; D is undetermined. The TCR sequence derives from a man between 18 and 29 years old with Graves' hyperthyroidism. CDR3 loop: CASSTEINQPQHF. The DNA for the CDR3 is TGTGCCAGCAGTACAGAAATCAATCAGCCCCAGCATTTT.